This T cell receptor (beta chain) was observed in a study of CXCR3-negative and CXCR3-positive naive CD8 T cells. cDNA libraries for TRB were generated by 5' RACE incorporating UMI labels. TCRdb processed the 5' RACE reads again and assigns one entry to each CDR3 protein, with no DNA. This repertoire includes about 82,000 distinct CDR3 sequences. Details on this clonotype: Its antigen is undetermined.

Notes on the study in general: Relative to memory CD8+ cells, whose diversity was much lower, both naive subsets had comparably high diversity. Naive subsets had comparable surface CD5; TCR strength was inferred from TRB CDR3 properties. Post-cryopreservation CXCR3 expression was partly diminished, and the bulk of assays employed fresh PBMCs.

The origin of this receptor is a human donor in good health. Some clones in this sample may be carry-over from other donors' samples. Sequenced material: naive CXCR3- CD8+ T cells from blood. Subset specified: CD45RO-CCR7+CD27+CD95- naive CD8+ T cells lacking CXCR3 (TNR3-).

CDR3 residues: CASSRPTGIPSTSTDTQYF. The chain joins TRBV3-1 to TRBJ2-3; no DNA is available, so the TRBD1 call from TCRdb remains unchecked. The length of the CDR3 is 19 residues. Germline V gene data show CDR1 as LGHDT and CDR2 as YNNKEL (reference sequence).